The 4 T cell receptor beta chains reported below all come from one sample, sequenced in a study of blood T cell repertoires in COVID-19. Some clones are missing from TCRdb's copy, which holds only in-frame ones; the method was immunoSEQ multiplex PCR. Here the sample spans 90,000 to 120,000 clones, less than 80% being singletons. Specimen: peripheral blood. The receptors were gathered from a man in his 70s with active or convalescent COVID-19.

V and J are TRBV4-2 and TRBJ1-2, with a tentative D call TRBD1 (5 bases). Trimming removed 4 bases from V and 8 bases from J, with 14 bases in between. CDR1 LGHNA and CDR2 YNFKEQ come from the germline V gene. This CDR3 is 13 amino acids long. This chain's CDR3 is CASSPGEGRGYTF. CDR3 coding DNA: TGTGCCAGCAGCCCCGGGGAGGGGCGCGGCTACACCTTC.

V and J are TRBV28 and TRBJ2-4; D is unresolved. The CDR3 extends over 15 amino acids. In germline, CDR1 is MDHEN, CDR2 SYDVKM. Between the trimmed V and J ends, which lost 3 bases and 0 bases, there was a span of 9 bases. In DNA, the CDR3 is TGTGCCAGCAGTTTTTCAGTTCTAGCCAAAAACATTCAGTACTTC. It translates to CASSFSVLAKNIQYF.

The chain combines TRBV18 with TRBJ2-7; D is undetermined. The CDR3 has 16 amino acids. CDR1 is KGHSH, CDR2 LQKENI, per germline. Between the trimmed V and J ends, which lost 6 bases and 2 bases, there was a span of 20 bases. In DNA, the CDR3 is TGTGCCAGCTCTCAACGAGTGACACTCTCGACCTACGAGCAGTACTTC. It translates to CASSQRVTLSTYEQYF. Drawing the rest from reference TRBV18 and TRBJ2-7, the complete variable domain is NAGVMQNPRHLVRRRGQEARLRCSPMKGHSHVYWYRQLPEEGLKFMVYLQKENIIDESGMPKERFSAEFPKEGPSILRIQQVVRGDSAAYFCASSQRVTLSTYEQYFGPGTRLTVT.

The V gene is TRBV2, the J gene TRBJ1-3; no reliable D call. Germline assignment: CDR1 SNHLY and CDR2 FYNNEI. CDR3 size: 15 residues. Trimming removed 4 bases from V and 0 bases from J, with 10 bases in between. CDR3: CASSVKHRSGNTIYF. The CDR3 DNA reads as TGTGCCAGCAGTGTCAAACATCGCTCTGGAAACACCATATATTTT.